This T cell receptor (beta chain) was sequenced for a study of CD4 and CD8 cells across lung adenocarcinoma regions. At least ten counts were recorded for this clonotype. Germline V gene data show CDR1 as MNHEY and CDR2 as SMNVEV (reference sequence). V gave up 5 bases and J gave up 4 bases, with 14 bases separating them. The CDR3 runs to 14 residues. The patients had localized lung adenocarcinoma, a non-small cell subtype. One entry per CDR3 protein results from TCRdb running MiXCR on the PCR reads. The sample records about 19,000 distinct CDR3 sequences, 45% to 55% being singletons. The receptor's source is a male donor with lung adenocarcinoma. The CD4 and CD8 labels of this study may be unreliable. Source material: CD4+ T cells from the margin of a lung tumor. The V gene is TRBV27, the J gene TRBJ1-2; no definite D call. CDR3 in DNA: TGTGCCAGCAGTCTTAGTAGCCCCACCTATGGCTACACCTTC. This gives the protein CASSLSSPTYGYTF.